The 15 T cell receptor beta chains below all came from one sample that was sequenced in a study of cytomegalovirus exposure and HLA in healthy donors. PCR employed 60 Vbeta and 13 Jbeta primers. The table came from immunoSEQ multiplex PCR; TCRdb's copy has only in-frame clones and leaves some out. The repertoire consists of some 130,000 clones, with around 77% occurring once and the leading ten covering around 2%. Sequencing used PBMCs. These receptors all stem from a man younger than 40 in good health and CMV-seronegative.

This clone appeared once. The chain couples TRBV9 to TRBJ1-1, with D maybe TRBD1 (5 bases). V was trimmed by 8 bases and J by 3 bases, leaving 14 bases between them. Germline CDR1 SGDLS, CDR2 YYNGEE. This CDR3 is built from 13 residues. This CDR3 reads CASTQGLDTEAFF. CDR3 nucleotide sequence: TGTGCCAGTACCCAGGGACTCGACACTGAAGCTTTCTTT.

This clone was detected a few times. The chain employs TRBV29-1 and TRBJ2-5; 7 nucleotides line up with TRBD2. CDR3 length: 13 amino acids. V dropped 5 bases and J dropped 1; count of bases not matched to a gene: 4. CDR1 and CDR2 from the germline V gene are SQVTM and ANQGSEA. The CDR3 is CSVRASGQETQYF. CDR3 DNA: TGCAGCGTTCGGGCTAGCGGCCAAGAGACCCAGTACTTC.

CDR3 amino acids: CASRLHPTGGVDEQYF. The CDR3 bases are TGTGCCAGCAGACTCCATCCTACAGGGGGCGTGGACGAGCAGTACTTC. This rearrangement joins TRBV6-6 to TRBJ2-7, with 9 positions matching TRBD1. The CDR3 length is 16 residues. Unmatched junction bases numbered 14, after V lost 6 bases and J lost 5 bases. CDR1 and CDR2 from the germline V gene are MNHNY and SVGAGI (reference sequence).

This sequence joins TRBV2 and TRBJ2-3; 8 bases map to TRBD2. The CDR3 has 16 amino acids. J lost 2 bases, V lost 9 bases, and 13 bases had no gene match. Germline CDR1 is SNHLY and CDR2 is FYNNEI. The CDR3 region has the DNA TGTGCCAGAGAGGGCGGAGCGGGGGAACTCACAGATACGCAGTATTTT. Translation: CAREGGAGELTDTQYF.

The V gene is TRBV19, the J gene TRBJ1-6; tentative D call: TRBD1 (6 bases). CDR1 is LNHDA and CDR2 is SQIVND in the germline V gene (reference sequence). The CDR3 consists of 14 residues. The germline V and J ends were trimmed by 9 bases and 10 bases, with 19 bases remaining between them. The CDR3 loop reads CASALQGKGSPLHF. The CDR3 bases are TGTGCCAGCGCCTTACAGGGCAAAGGGTCACCCCTCCACTTT.

The V call is TRBV7-2, the J call TRBJ1-5; D is uncertain. Germline CDR1 and CDR2: SGHTA and FQGNSA. CDR3 length: 14 amino acids. The germline V and J ends were trimmed by 1 base and 3 bases, with 7 bases remaining between them. CDR3 sequence: CASSLDDTNQPQHF. DNA of the CDR3: TGTGCCAGCAGCTTAGATGACACCAATCAGCCCCAGCATTTT.

CDR3 loop: CASSPIRGYSYEQYF. CDR3 DNA: TGTGCCAGCAGCCCGATACGGGGGTACTCCTACGAGCAGTACTTC. This chain connects TRBV11-2 to TRBJ2-7; a weak D match, TRBD2 (6 bases). The CDR3 extends over 15 amino acids. Looked up from germline, CDR1 is SGHAT and CDR2 is FQNNGV. V lost 5 bases and J lost 0, with 14 bases in between.

The V gene is TRBV10-1, the J gene TRBJ2-1; 8 nucleotides match TRBD2. This CDR3 region has 14 residues. The germline V gene has CDR1 WNHNN and CDR2 SYGVQD (reference sequence). Unmatched junction bases numbered 4, after V lost 2 bases and J lost 7 bases. The CDR3 here is CASSETIAGNEQFF. CDR3 DNA sequence: TGCGCCAGCAGTGAGACAATAGCGGGGAATGAGCAGTTCTTC.

The chain employs TRBV6-4 and TRBJ2-1, with TRBD2 as a possible D gene (5 bases). Germline CDR1 is MRHNA and CDR2 is SNTAGT. V shed 2 bases and J shed 5 bases, with 10 bases lying between them. The CDR3 covers 14 residues. CDR3 sequence (DNA): TGTGCCAGCAGTGACCTAGCATGGGACAATGAGCAGTTCTTC. It encodes CASSDLAWDNEQFF.

V is TRBV5-1 and J is TRBJ2-5; 8 nucleotides agree with TRBD2. Germline loops: CDR1 SGHRS, CDR2 YFSETQ. The junction had 7 bases not matched to a gene; V was cut back by 3 bases and J by 0 bases. The CDR3 consists of 16 residues. The DNA of the CDR3 is TGCGCCAGCAGCTGGACTAGCAGCTCGTACCAAGAGACCCAGTACTTC. Translation: CASSWTSSSYQETQYF.

The chain combines TRBV27 with TRBJ2-7, with D possibly matching TRBD2 (6 bases). Between the trimmed V and J ends, which lost 3 bases and 0 bases, there was a span of 12 bases. CDR1 is MNHEY and CDR2 is SMNVEV in the germline V gene (reference sequence). CDR3 length equals 15 residues. In DNA form, the CDR3 reads TGTGCCAGCAGTTTGCGGGGCCCCAGCTCCTACGAGCAGTACTTC. This gives the protein CASSLRGPSSYEQYF.

V gene TRBV29-1 combines with J gene TRBJ2-5; 15 bases are a match to TRBD2. V shed 0 bases, J shed 13 bases, and the junction held 6 bases outside the gene matches. The CDR3 has 14 residues. CDR1 and CDR2 from the germline V gene are SQVTM and ANQGSEA. The CDR3 coding sequence is TGCAGCGTTGAAGATTTTGGACTAGCGGGAGGGCCGTACTTC. Translated, it gives CSVEDFGLAGGPYF.

This chain connects TRBV11-2 to TRBJ2-3; 10 nucleotides match TRBD2. With V trimmed by 8 bases and J by 2 bases, 10 bases remained unmatched. This CDR3 is built from 16 residues. Looked up from germline, CDR1 is SGHAT and CDR2 is FQNNGV. The CDR3 DNA reads TGTGCCAGCTCCCCATGGACTAGCGGAACCACAGATACGCAGTATTTT. It specifies CASSPWTSGTTDTQYF.

This rearrangement joins TRBV5-1 to TRBJ1-1, with TRBD1 matching 11 bases. This CDR3 spans 14 amino acids. Germline V gene lookup returns CDR1 SGHRS and CDR2 YFSETQ. Trimming removed 4 bases from V and 5 bases from J; junction bases left unmatched: 4. This CDR3 reads CASSRGTGGTEAFF. The CDR3 coding sequence is TGCGCCAGCAGCCGGGGGACAGGGGGAACTGAAGCTTTCTTT.

The chain employs TRBV11-2 and TRBJ1-5; 9 positions agree with TRBD1. V lost 4 bases to trimming and J lost 1 base; unmatched junction nucleotides: 2. Germline CDR1 and CDR2: SGHAT and FQNNGV. The CDR3 loop spans 15 amino acids. CDR3 region: CASSSGTGSNQPQHF. CDR3 sequence (DNA): TGTGCCAGCAGCTCCGGGACAGGGAGCAATCAGCCCCAGCATTTT.